The T cell receptor beta chain described here comes from a study of tumor-infiltrating lymphocytes in localized non-small cell lung cancer. Whole-study results and caveats: Each assay used a separate piece of the same tissue.

About this clone: The antigen is undetermined.

Repertoires were generated with immunoSEQ multiplex PCR, while TCRdb's copy carries only in-frame clones and drops some. The data hold 9,000 to 9,500 clones, with about 77% observed a single time. Sequencing input: uninvolved lung tissue not adjacent to the tumor. The receptor comes from a human donor with non-small cell lung cancer.

The CDR3 nucleotides are TGTGCCAGCAGCCAATTGTTGGGGGCCACCTACGAGCAGTACTTC. The encoded protein is CASSQLLGATYEQYF. The chain uses TRBV14 and TRBJ2-7, with a tentative D call TRBD1 (6 bases). Trimming shortened V by 2 bases and J by 2 bases, and 13 bases separated the two germline ends. Germline lookup yields CDR1 SGHDN and CDR2 FVKESK. The CDR3 spans 15 residues.